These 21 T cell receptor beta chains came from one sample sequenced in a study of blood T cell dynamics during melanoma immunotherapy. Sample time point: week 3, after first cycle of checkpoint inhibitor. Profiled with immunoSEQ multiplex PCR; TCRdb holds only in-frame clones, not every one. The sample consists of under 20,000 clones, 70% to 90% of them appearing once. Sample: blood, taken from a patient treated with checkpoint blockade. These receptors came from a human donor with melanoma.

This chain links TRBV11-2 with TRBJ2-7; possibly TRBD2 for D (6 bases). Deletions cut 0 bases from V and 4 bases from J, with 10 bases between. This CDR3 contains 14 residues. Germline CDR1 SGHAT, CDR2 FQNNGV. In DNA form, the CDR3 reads TGTGCCAGCAGCTTAGATGGGGCGGGATACGAGCAGTACTTC. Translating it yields CASSLDGAGYEQYF.

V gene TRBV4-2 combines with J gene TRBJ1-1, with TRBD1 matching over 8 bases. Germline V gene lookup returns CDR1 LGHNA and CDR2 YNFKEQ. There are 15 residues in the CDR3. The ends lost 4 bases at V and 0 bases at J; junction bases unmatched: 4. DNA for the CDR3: TGTGCCAGCAGCCCCCGACAGGGGATGAACACTGAAGCTTTCTTT. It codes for CASSPRQGMNTEAFF.

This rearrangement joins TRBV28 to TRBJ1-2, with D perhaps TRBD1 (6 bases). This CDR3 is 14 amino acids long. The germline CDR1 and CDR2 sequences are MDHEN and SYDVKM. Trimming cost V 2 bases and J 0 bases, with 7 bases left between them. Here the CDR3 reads CASSLPGANYGYTF. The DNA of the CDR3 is TGTGCCAGCAGTTTACCAGGGGCTAACTATGGCTACACCTTC.

This chain's CDR3 is CASSQVSTYNEQFF. The CDR3 nucleotides read TGCGCCAGCAGCCAAGTCTCCACCTACAATGAGCAGTTCTTC. J is TRBJ2-1 and V is TRBV4-1; no definite D call. V was clipped by 1 base and J by 2 bases, with 6 bases between them. The CDR3 sequence is 14 residues long. Germline values: CDR1 MGHRA, CDR2 YSYEKL.

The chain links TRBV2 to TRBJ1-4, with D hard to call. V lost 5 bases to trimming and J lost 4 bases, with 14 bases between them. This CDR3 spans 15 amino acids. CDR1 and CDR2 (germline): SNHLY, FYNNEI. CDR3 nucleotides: TGTGCCAGCAGTCTCGAAGGGCGGGTTAATGAAAAACTGTTTTTT. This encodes CASSLEGRVNEKLFF.

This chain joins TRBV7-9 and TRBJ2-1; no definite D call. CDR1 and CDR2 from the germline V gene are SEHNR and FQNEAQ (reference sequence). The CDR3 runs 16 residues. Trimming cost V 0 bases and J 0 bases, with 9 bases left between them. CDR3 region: CASSLAGSSSYNEQFF. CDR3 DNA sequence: TGTGCCAGCAGCTTAGCCGGGTCCAGCTCCTACAATGAGCAGTTCTTC. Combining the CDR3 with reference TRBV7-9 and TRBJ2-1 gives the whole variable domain DTGVSQNPRHKITKRGQNVTFRCDPISEHNRLYWYRQTLGQGPEFLTYFQNEAQLEKSRLLSDRFSAERPKGSFSTLEIQRTEQGDSAMYLCASSLAGSSSYNEQFFGPGTRLTVL.

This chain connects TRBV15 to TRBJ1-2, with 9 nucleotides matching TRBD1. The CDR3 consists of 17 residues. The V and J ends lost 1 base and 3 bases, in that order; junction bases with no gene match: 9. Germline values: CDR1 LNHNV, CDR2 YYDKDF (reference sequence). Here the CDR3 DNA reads TGTGCCACCAGCAGAGTTCCAAGGGACAGGGACTACTATGGCTACACCTTC. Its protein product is CATSRVPRDRDYYGYTF.

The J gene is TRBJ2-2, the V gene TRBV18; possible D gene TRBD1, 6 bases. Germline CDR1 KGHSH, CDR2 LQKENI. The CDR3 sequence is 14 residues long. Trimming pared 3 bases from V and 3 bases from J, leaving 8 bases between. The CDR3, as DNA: TGTGCCAGCTCACCCGGGACATACACCGGGGAGCTGTTTTTT. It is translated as CASSPGTYTGELFF.

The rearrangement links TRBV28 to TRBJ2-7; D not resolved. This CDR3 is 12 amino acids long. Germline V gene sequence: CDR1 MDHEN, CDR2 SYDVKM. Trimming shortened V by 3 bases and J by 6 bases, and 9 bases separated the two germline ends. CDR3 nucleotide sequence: TGTGCCAGCAGTTTGTTTCGGAGCGAGCAGTACTTC. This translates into CASSLFRSEQYF.

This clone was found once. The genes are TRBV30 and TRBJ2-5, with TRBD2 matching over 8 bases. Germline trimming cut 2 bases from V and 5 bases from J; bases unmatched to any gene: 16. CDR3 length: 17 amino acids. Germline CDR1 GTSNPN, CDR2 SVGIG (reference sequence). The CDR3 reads CAWSQTGGAHPRETQYF. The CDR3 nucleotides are TGTGCCTGGAGTCAGACGGGGGGGGCCCATCCTCGTGAGACCCAGTACTTC. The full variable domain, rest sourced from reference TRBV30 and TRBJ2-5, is SQTIHQWPATLVQPVGSPLSLECTVEGTSNPNLYWYRQAAGRGLQLLFYSVGIGQISSEVPQNLSASRPQDRQFILSSKKLLLSDSGFYLCAWSQTGGAHPRETQYFGPGTRLLVL.

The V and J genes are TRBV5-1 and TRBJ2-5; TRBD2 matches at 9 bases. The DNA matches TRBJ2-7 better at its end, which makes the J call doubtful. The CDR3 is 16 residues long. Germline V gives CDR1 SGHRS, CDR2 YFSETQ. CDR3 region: CASSIGALAGSYEQYF. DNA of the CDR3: TGCGCCAGCAGCATTGGAGCCCTAGCGGGATCCTACGAGCAGTACTTC.

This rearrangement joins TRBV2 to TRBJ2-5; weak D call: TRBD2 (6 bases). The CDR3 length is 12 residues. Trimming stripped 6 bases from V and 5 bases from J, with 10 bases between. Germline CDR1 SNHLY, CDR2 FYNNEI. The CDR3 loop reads CASSALAETQYF. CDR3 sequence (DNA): TGTGCCAGCAGCGCCCTAGCGGAGACCCAGTACTTC.

The CDR3 nucleotides are TGTGCCAGCAGATCAACAGTGAACACTGAAGCTTTCTTT. Translation: CASRSTVNTEAFF. The V and J genes are TRBV6-4 and TRBJ1-1; no firm D call. The CDR3 is made up of 13 amino acids. Germline V gives CDR1 MRHNA, CDR2 SNTAGT. Trimming pared 6 bases from V and 0 bases from J, leaving 8 bases between.

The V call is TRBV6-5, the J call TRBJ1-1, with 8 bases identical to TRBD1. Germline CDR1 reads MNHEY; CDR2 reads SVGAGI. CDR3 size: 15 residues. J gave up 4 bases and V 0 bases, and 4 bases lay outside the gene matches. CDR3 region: CASSYSPTGVTEAFF. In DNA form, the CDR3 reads TGTGCCAGCAGTTACTCGCCGACAGGGGTCACTGAAGCTTTCTTT.

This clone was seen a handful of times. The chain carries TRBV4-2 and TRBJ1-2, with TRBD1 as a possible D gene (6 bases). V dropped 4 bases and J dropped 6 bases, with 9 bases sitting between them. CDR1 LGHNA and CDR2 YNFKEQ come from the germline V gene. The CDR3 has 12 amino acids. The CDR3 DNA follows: TGTGCCAGCAGCCCAGGGGAACATGGCTACACCTTC. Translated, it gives CASSPGEHGYTF.

CDR3 nucleotide sequence: TGTGCCAGCAGCATGGACAGGGGGGGGACTGAAGCTTTCTTT. Amino acids: CASSMDRGGTEAFF. The J gene is TRBJ1-1, the V gene TRBV27, with 10 positions matching TRBD1. V was pared by 6 bases and J by 5 bases, with 6 bases of the junction left unmatched. CDR1 is MNHEY, CDR2 SMNVEV, per germline (reference sequence). This CDR3 comprises 14 residues.

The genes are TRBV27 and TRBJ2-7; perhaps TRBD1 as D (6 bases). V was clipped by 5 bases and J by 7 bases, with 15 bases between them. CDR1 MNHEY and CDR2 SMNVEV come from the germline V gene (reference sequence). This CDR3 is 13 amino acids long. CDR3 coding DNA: TGTGCCAGCAGTCTAAGTACAGGGACAGAGCAGTACTTC. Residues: CASSLSTGTEQYF.

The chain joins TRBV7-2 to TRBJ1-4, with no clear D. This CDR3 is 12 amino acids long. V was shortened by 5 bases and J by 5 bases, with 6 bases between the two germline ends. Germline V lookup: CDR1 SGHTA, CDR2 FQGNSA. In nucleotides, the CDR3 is TGTGCCAGCAGCCTCCCAAATGAAAAACTGTTTTTT. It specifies CASSLPNEKLFF.

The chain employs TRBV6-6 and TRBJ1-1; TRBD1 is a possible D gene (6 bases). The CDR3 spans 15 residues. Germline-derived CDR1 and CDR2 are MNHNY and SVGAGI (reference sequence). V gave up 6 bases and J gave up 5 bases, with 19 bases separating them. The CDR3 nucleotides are TGTGCCAGCAGCAAACAGGGAAGTGGGGTAACTGAAGCTTTCTTT. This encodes CASSKQGSGVTEAFF.

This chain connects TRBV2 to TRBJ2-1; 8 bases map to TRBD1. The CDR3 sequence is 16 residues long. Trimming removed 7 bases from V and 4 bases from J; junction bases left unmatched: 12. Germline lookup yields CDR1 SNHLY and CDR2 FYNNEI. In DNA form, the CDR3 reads TGTGCCAGCACAACCGGGACAGGTGAGGGGTACAATGAGCAGTTCTTC. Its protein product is CASTTGTGEGYNEQFF.

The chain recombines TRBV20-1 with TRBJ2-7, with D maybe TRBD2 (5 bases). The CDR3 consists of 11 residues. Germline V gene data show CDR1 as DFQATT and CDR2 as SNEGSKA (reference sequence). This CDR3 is CRAGVGHEQYF. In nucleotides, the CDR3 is TGCAGGGCGGGTGTTGGTCACGAGCAGTACTTC.